These 11 T cell receptor beta chains share one sample of origin, sequenced in a study of neurological immune-mediated disorders. This sample's time point: technical triplicate 3. TCRdb fed the 5' RACE reads into MiXCR, producing one record per CDR3 protein. The table shows nearly 30,000 distinct CDR3 sequences, with about a sixth occurring only once. Sequencing was done on a sample of CD4+ T cells from blood. All receptors derive from a female donor with HTLV-1-associated myelopathy (HAM/TSP).

In this sample, this clonotype turned up many times. The rearrangement uses TRBV24-1 and TRBJ2-1; TRBD2 matches 10 bases. V lost 0 bases and J lost 4; bases outside the gene matches: 11. The CDR3 is 19 amino acids. Germline V gene lookup returns CDR1 KGHDR and CDR2 SFDVKD. The CDR3 region has the DNA TGTGCCACCAGTGATTTGATAAGAGTCGGACTAGCGGCTTACAATGAGCAGTTCTTC. This codes for CATSDLIRVGLAAYNEQFF.

Turning to this clonotype: A much larger clone lies one base from this, so it may be a read error. The chain carries TRBV5-4 and TRBJ2-2, with D unclear. The CDR3 loop spans 12 amino acids. The germline CDR1 and CDR2 sequences are SGHNT and YYREEE (reference sequence). The CDR3 sequence: CASSYSTRELFF. As DNA, the CDR3 is TGTGCCAGCAGTTATTCCACCAGGGAGCTGTTTTTT. Full variable domain (remainder filled in from reference TRBV5-4 and TRBJ2-2): ETGVTQSPTHLIKTRGQQVTLRCSSQSGHNTVSWYQQALGQGPQFIFQYYREEENGRGNFPPRFSGLQFPNYSSELNVNALELDDSALYLCASSYSTRELFFGEGSRLTVL.

This clonotype occurred many times. The gene calls are TRBV9 and TRBJ2-3; D is unclear. CDR1 and CDR2 (germline): SGDLS, YYNGEE. Trimming took 0 bases from V and 4 from J, leaving 6 bases between them. The CDR3 runs to 13 residues. This CDR3 is CASSVGGADTQYF. CDR3 DNA sequence: TGTGCCAGCAGCGTAGGCGGCGCAGATACGCAGTATTTT.

This clonotype is classed as medium-sized (0.01 to 0.1%). The chain links TRBV5-6 to TRBJ1-6; 7 bases are a match to TRBD1. Germline assignment: CDR1 SGHDT and CDR2 YYEEEE. The V and J ends lost 0 bases and 9 bases, in that order; junction bases with no gene match: 3. The CDR3 is 14 amino acids. CDR3: CASSLGTGASPLHF. Here the CDR3 DNA reads TGTGCCAGCAGCTTGGGGACAGGAGCTTCACCCCTCCACTTT.

The table lists this clonotype with many counts. This rearrangement joins TRBV20-1 to TRBJ1-4; D gene ambiguous. There are 13 residues in the CDR3. Germline assignment: CDR1 DFQATT and CDR2 SNEGSKA (reference sequence). The germline V and J ends were trimmed by 2 bases and 2 bases, with 6 bases remaining between them. CDR3 DNA sequence: TGCAGTGCTAGAAGGGAGACTAATGAAAAACTGTTTTTT. This gives the protein CSARRETNEKLFF.

This clonotype is medium-sized. The gene calls are TRBV28 and TRBJ2-7; D not resolved. The V end lost 8 bases, the J end lost 1 base, and 9 bases lay between the germline ends. Germline CDR1 is MDHEN and CDR2 is SYDVKM. The CDR3 sequence is 12 residues long. The CDR3 spells CASRTGSYEQYF. CDR3 bases: TGTGCCAGCCGGACGGGTTCCTACGAGCAGTACTTC. Full variable domain (remainder filled in from reference TRBV28 and TRBJ2-7): DVKVTQSSRYLVKRTGEKVFLECVQDMDHENMFWYRQDPGLGLRLIYFSYDVKMKEKGDIPEGYSVSREKKERFSLILESASTNQTSMYLCASRTGSYEQYFGPGTRLTVT.

This clonotype was picked up many times. The J gene is TRBJ2-6, the V gene TRBV20-1, with 8 bases identical to TRBD1. The CDR3 totals 18 residues. Trimming at V came to 6 bases and at J to 1 base, leaving 14 bases not matched to a gene. The germline V gene encodes CDR1 DFQATT and CDR2 SNEGSKA (reference sequence). The CDR3 region has the DNA TGCAGTGCAGCTCCCGGGACAGGAAGGGAGTCTGGGGCCAACGTCCTGACTTTC. This codes for CSAAPGTGRESGANVLTF.

This clonotype occurred many times. The rearrangement uses TRBV12-3 or TRBV12-4 and TRBJ2-3; D unresolved. This CDR3 has 13 amino acids. Trimming cost V 3 bases and J 4 bases, with 8 bases left between them. For the CDR3, the DNA is TGTGCCAGCAGTTTTTCCCCCCCAGATACGCAGTATTTT. This translates into CASSFSPPDTQYF.

In this sample, this clonotype turned up many times. The chain employs TRBV20-1 and TRBJ2-5; 7 bases agree with TRBD1. Losses at the gene ends were 5 bases for V and 4 bases for J; bases not matched to a gene: 4. This CDR3 is built from 12 residues. From germline, CDR1 is DFQATT and CDR2 SNEGSKA (reference sequence). This CDR3 reads CSALTGRETQYF. The CDR3 DNA is TGCAGTGCTTTGACAGGGCGAGAGACCCAGTACTTC.

This clonotype was recorded many times. The chain has TRBV21-1 and TRBJ2-1. TRBV21-1 is termed a pseudogene. This CDR3 comprises 16 residues. CDR3 amino acids: CASSDPTISSYNEQFF. In DNA, the CDR3 is TGTGCCAGCAGCGATCCGACCATTAGCTCCTACAATGAGCAGTTCTTC.

This clonotype has a count of ten or more. This rearrangement joins TRBV12-3 or TRBV12-4 to TRBJ1-5; D uncertain. The CDR3 spans 15 residues. V was shortened by 1 base and J by 2 bases, with 9 bases between the two germline ends. The CDR3 sequence is CASSLGAAGNQPQHF. Written as DNA, the CDR3 is TGTGCCAGCAGTTTAGGGGCGGCGGGCAATCAGCCCCAGCATTTT.